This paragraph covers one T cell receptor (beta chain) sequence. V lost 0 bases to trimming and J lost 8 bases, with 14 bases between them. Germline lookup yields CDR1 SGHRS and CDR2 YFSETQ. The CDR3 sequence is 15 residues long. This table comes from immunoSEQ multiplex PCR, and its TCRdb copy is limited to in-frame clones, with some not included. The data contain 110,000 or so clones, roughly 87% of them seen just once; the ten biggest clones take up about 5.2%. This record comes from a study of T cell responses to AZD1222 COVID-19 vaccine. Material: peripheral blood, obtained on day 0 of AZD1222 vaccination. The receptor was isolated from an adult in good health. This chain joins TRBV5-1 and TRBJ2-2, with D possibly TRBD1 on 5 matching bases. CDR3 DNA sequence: TGCGCCAGCAGCTTGGGACCCAGGGAAAGTGGGGAGCTGTTTTTT. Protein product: CASSLGPRESGELFF.